A selection of T cell receptor beta chains follows, all from one sample in a study of T cell repertoires in cytomegalovirus infection. TCRdb reanalysed the reads using MiXCR and keeps one entry per CDR3 protein. Of under 600,000 distinct CDR3 sequences in the sample, 16% were seen once. Sequenced: CD8+ T cells from PBMCs. These receptors were collected from a human donor in good health (CMV status not recorded). Some clones in this sample may be carry-over from other donors' samples. The CDR3 runs from the conserved cysteine through the conserved F or W. The order of the fields is D gene, clone size, V gene, J gene, CDR3 protein, CDR3 DNA. A D gene is named only where the DNA matches it firmly. Clone sizes are given selectively: once, few, many, or a class where the clone is expanded.

>TRBD1|many|TRBV12-3/TRBV12-4|TRBJ1-5
CASSWGTGGGVQPQHF
TGTGCCAGCAGCTGGGGTACAGGGGGTGGGGTTCAGCCCCAGCATTTT
>.|few|TRBV9|TRBJ2-7
CASSVGGSPYEQYF
TGTGCCAGCAGCGTAGGAGGGTCCCCCTACGAGCAGTACTTC
>TRBD1|once|TRBV4-1|TRBJ1-2
CASLGTGGLGYTF
TGCGCCAGCCTGGGGACAGGGGGACTTGGCTACACCTTC
>.|.|TRBV5-1|TRBJ1-2
CASSAQGRGYTF
TGCGCCAGCAGCGCACAGGGCCGAGGCTACACCTTC
>.|.|TRBV12-3/TRBV12-4|TRBJ2-7
CASSFMPGAYEQYF
TGTGCCAGCAGTTTCATGCCTGGGGCCTACGAGCAGTACTTC
>TRBD2|few|TRBV20-1|TRBJ2-3
CSATLPRLATSGDTQYF
TGCAGTGCTACCCTTCCCCGACTAGCTACTTCCGGAGATACGCAGTATTTT
>TRBD1|many|TRBV6-2/TRBV6-3|TRBJ2-1
CASSYSGQAVYNEQFF
TGTGCCAGCAGTTACTCTGGACAGGCTGTCTACAATGAGCAGTTCTTC
>TRBD1|few|TRBV29-1|TRBJ2-1
CSVEGARDRVLNEQFF
TGCAGCGTTGAGGGGGCCAGGGACAGGGTCCTTAATGAGCAGTTCTTC
>.|.|TRBV25-1|TRBJ1-5
CASSTPLGPQHF
TGTGCCAGCAGTACACCCCTAGGGCCCCAGCATTTT
>.|.|TRBV28|TRBJ2-4
CASSPIPGIGDIQYF
TGTGCCAGCAGTCCGATACCCGGGATTGGGGACATTCAGTACTTC
>.|.|TRBV6-1|TRBJ2-3
CASSEFEDTQYF
TGTGCCAGCAGTGAATTTGAGGATACGCAGTATTTT
>.|many|TRBV19|TRBJ2-2
CASSAGVVTGELFF
TGTGCCAGTAGTGCCGGGGTCGTCACCGGGGAGCTGTTTTTT
>.|many|TRBV6-6|TRBJ1-1
CASSYQEMNTEAFF
TGTGCCAGCAGTTACCAGGAGATGAACACTGAAGCTTTCTTT
>.|many|TRBV7-2|TRBJ1-1
CASSLARGPNTEAFF
TGTGCCAGCAGCTTAGCAAGGGGTCCGAACACTGAAGCTTTCTTT
>.|many|TRBV2|TRBJ2-1
CARLMIHGQFF
TGTGCCAGATTGATGATACATGGGCAGTTCTTC
>TRBD1|many|TRBV2|TRBJ2-7
CASSLDRDEGYEQYF
TGTGCCAGCAGTCTAGACAGGGATGAGGGCTACGAGCAGTACTTC
>.|many|TRBV6-5|TRBJ1-1
CASSYGDTLNTEAFF
TGTGCCAGCAGTTACGGAGACACCTTGAACACTGAAGCTTTCTTT
>TRBD1|many|TRBV7-9|TRBJ1-1
CASSLVDQGVEAFF
TGTGCCAGCAGCTTAGTCGACCAGGGGGTCGAAGCTTTCTTT
>.|few|TRBV19|TRBJ1-2
CAVVGMPYGYTF
TGTGCCGTAGTAGGGATGCCCTATGGCTACACCTTC
>.|.|TRBV7-9|TRBJ2-7
CASSPATQGRNEQYF
TGTGCCAGCAGCCCGGCGACCCAGGGGAGAAACGAGCAGTACTTC
>TRBD2|many|TRBV7-8|TRBJ2-2
CASSLGVVSGFANTGELFF
TGTGCCAGCAGCTTAGGGGTAGTTAGCGGGTTTGCGAACACCGGGGAGCTGTTTTTT
>.|few|TRBV12-3/TRBV12-4|TRBJ1-4
CASSLAGGTLNEKLFF
TGTGCCAGCAGTTTAGCTGGGGGGACCCTTAATGAAAAACTGTTTTTT